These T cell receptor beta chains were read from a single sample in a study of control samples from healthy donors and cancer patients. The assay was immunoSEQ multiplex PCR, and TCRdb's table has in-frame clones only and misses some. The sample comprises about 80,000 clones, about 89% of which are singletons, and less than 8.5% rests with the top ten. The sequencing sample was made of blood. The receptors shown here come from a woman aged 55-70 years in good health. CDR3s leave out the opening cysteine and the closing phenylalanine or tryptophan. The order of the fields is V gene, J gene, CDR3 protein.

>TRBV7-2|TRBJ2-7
ASSSGLAVSYEQY
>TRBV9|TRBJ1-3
ASSAALDRGFSSSGNTIY
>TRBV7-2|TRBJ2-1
ASSLLSSNPYNEQF
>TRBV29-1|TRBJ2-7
SVASTSGTAEQY
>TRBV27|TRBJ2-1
ASSFEGINEQF
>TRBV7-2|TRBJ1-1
ASSSQVGVEAF
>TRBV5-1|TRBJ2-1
ASSYYNEQF
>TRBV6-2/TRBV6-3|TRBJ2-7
ASSHVDSSYEQY
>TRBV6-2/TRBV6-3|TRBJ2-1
ASSYSSQGEQF
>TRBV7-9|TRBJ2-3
ASSYPTSGRTDTQY
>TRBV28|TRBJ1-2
ASSQTSTNGYT
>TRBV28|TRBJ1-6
ASSPYGRGPLH
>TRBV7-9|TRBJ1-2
ASKSGAIFGYT
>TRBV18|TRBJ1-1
ASSPTGTGAAF
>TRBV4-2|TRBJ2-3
ASSQRVTVGGPTDTQY
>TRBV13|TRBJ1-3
ASSLITAGNTIY
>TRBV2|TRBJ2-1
ASGQSGGPGYNEQF
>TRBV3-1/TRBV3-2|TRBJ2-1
ASSQDKLAGRDNEQF
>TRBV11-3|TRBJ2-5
ASSPGEETQY
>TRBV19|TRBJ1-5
ASRREPSSAQH
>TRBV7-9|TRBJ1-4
ASGSNEKLF
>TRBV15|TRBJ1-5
ATSGRSNSNQPQH
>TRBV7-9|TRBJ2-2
ASSLLRERDGELF
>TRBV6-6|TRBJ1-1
ASRFTPDTEAF
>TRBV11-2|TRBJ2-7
ASSLEVGPYEQY
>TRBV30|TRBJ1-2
AWSYDDRIGNGYT
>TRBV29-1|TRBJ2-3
SVMVGTDTQY
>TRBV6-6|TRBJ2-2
ASSYMRGVSTGELF
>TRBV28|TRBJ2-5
ASSFWREGGETQY
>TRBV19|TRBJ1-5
ASSKDGNQPQH
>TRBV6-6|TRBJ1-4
ASSPAEKLF
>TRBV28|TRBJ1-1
ASSVPGTGGADTEAF
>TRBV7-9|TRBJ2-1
ASSSAGEQF
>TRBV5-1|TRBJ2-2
ASSLETGATGELF
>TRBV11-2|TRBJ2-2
ASSRTSVSTGELF
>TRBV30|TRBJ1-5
AWDRDGNQPQH
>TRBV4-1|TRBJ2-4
ASRPWTGSKNIQY
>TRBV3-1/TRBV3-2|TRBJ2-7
ASSLNAGIGEQY
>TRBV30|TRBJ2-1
AARPSSGRARF
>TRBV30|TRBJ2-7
AWSVRTSGGDAYEQY
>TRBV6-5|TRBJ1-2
ASSLDRANYGYT
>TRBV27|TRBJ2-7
ASSLFGGSYEQY
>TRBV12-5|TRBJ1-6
ASLKARH
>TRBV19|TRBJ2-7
ASSPGGRYEQY
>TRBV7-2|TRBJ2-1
ASSLFASGSFVEQF
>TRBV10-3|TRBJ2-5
AISGDSGGVQETQY
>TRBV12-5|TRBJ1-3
ASGLGGTSSGNTIY
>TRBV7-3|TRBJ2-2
ASSLGGAPNTGELF
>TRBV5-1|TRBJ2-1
ASSFDPGRAYNEQF
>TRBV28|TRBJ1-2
ASSYQQGGGYT
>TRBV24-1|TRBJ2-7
ATSEAGERSYEQY
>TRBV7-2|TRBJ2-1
ASSLELANEQF
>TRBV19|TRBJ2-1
ASSTRTSGSDEQF
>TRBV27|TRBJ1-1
ASKRQLNTEAF
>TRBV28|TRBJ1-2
ASSFTGANYGYT
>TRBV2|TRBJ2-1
ASRLAAGTSGGTIQF
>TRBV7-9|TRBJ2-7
ASSQAGGNEQY
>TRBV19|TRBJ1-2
ASIGDLGYT
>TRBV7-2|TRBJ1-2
ASSKGTANYGYT
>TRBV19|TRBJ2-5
ASSIDLRGQETQY